This T cell receptor (beta chain) derives from a study of CD8+CD57+ T cells in acquired aplastic anemia (dated by TCRdb to between 2018 and 2020). Study-level background: On average, sorted CD4+ and CD8+ cells yielded around 3.5 ug of extracted DNA, with a range of roughly 0.18 to 27.4 ug. CD8+CD57+ expansion was defined as a frequency above the mean frequency observed in healthy subjects.

Flow cytometry had shown CD8+CD57+ cell expansion in the patients selected for sequencing. Every patient had a diagnosis of severe acquired aplastic anemia based on International Study of Aplastic Anemia and Agranulocytosis and Camitta criteria. No patient had received any therapy when blood was sampled. In the study, sorted CD4+ and CD8+ blood T cells from patients with severe aplastic anemia and from healthy subjects underwent deep sequencing of TCR repertoires. In the USA, patient enrollment took place under clinicaltrials.gov protocols 00001620, 01623167, 00001397, 00071045, 00081523 and 00961064. Ficoll-Paque density gradient centrifugation was used to isolate peripheral blood mononuclear cells. CD4+ and CD8+ T cells were sorted by FACS or magnetic beads before DNA extraction. What the research found in general, with its limitations: Roughly 30 CD8+ CDR3 sequences were shared between patients and controls but appeared highly expressed in patients and within their immunodominant clones. Patients and healthy controls showed no significant difference in CD8+ Simpson's diversity (P=0.060).

Genomic DNA was used as template for profiling of TCR beta VDJ combinations and CDR3 sequences. An Illumina HiSeq 2000 was the platform used for TCR repertoire sequencing. The study's own analysis went as follows. Repertoire assessment relied on Simpson's diversity index, CDR3 size and DJ length profiles, and TRBV/TRBJ rearrangement plots. The most abundant DNA sequence in the deep sequencing data was defined as the immunodominant clone. CDR3 amino acid sequences were checked for sharing across subjects and were also compared against the VDJdb database and published repertoires. Through fastp at Q25 and MiXCR, TCRdb rebuilt clones from the public reads, retaining in-frame beta chains. Every distinct CDR3 protein forms one entry, paired with its most common genes and DNA. TCRdb's processing, not the study's, gives the V and J calls here. This sample gives about 58,000 distinct CDR3 sequences in total; around 50% of them show up just once. Clones ranked in the top ten supply roughly 15% of the sample.

This clonotype was seen a few times. Its antigen is still unknown. No quality values exist for individual bases; no much larger clone is one base distant. Reading from cysteine to phenylalanine, the CDR3 counts 14 amino acids. Only the CDR3 DNA stays, 42 bases, in frame from base 1. At the junction V is shortened by 1 base and J by 2 bases, with 8 bases in between. Based on the germline V gene, the CDR1 and CDR2 sequences are MNHEY and SVGAGI. Sequenced input: sorted CD4+, CD8+, or CD8+CD57+ T cells (not recorded which) from PBMCs. The sequence was collected from a human donor with aplastic anemia. The V and J genes are TRBV6-5 and TRBJ1-2; no D gene is confidently identified. CDR3 reads: CASSYLGSNYGYTF. The bases read TGTGCCAGCAGTTACTTGGGCAGCAACTATGGCTACACCTTC.